The 18 T cell receptor beta chains below all came from one sample that was sequenced in a study of cytomegalovirus exposure and HLA in healthy donors. In the PCR, 60 Vbeta and 13 Jbeta primers were used. Measured with immunoSEQ multiplex PCR; TCRdb has only the in-frame clones, and not every one. Counted here are under 200,000 clones, roughly 80% occurring once; the ten biggest clones make up about 1.7%. Sequenced input: PBMCs. The receptors derive from a woman aged 18-30 years in good health and CMV-seronegative.

On this clone: The junction departs from germline at one end; a sequencing error may be responsible. The V gene is TRBV7-9, the J gene TRBJ2-2; 11 positions match TRBD2. Germline loops: CDR1 SEHNR, CDR2 FQNEAQ (reference sequence). The CDR3 is made up of 16 amino acids. CDR3 amino acids: CSSSDRLAGHTGELFF. The CDR3 nucleotides are TGTTCCAGCAGCGACCGACTAGCGGGACACACCGGGGAGCTGTTTTTT.

This chain connects TRBV9 to TRBJ1-1, with 7 nucleotides matching TRBD1. The V gene's germline CDR1 is SGDLS and CDR2 YYNGEE. J was trimmed by 6 bases and V by 4 bases; bases with no gene match: 15. The CDR3 contains 16 residues. CDR3 nucleotides: TGTGCCAGCAGCCCCGGGCCGGGACAGCGGGCCTCTGAAGCTTTCTTT. This translates into CASSPGPGQRASEAFF.

The chain employs TRBV5-6 and TRBJ2-7; 10 positions match TRBD1. The CDR3 totals 16 residues. V lost 3 bases, J lost 1 base, and 7 bases stayed unmatched. Germline V gene sequence: CDR1 SGHDT, CDR2 YYEEEE. The CDR3 region is CASSWWDRGFSYEQYV. The CDR3 DNA is TGTGCCAGCAGCTGGTGGGACAGGGGTTTTTCCTACGAGCAGTACGTC.

Here the CDR3 reads CASSPEGRGTQYF. CDR3 coding DNA: TGTGCCAGCAGCCCAGAGGGCCGCGGTACGCAGTATTTT. The V call is TRBV7-2, the J call TRBJ2-3, with a weak D call TRBD2 (5 bases). V lost 5 bases to trimming and J lost 8 bases, with 14 bases between them. Per the germline V gene, CDR1 is SGHTA and CDR2 is FQGNSA. The CDR3 totals 13 residues.

This clone was counted a few times. The rearrangement uses TRBV6-6 and TRBJ2-2; TRBD1 matches 9 bases. The CDR3 totals 14 residues. Germline CDR1 and CDR2: MNHNY and SVGAGI (reference sequence). V lost 10 bases, J lost 5 bases, and 8 bases stayed unmatched. In nucleotides, the CDR3 is TGTGCCAACGCTCGGGACAGGGATACCGGGGAGCTGTTTTTT. Translating it yields CANARDRDTGELFF.

A few counts support this clone. The chain recombines TRBV4-1 with TRBJ2-7; 14 positions agree with TRBD2. Trimming removed 2 bases from V and 6 bases from J; junction bases left unmatched: 9. There are 17 residues in the CDR3. Germline CDR1 MGHRA, CDR2 YSYEKL. DNA for the CDR3: TGCGCCAGCAGCCAATCGGGACTAGCGGGAGTGAGTAGCGAGCAGTACTTC. It encodes CASSQSGLAGVSSEQYF.

The rearrangement uses TRBV6-1 and TRBJ2-7; 8 bases fit TRBD2. There are 13 residues in the CDR3. CDR1 and CDR2 (germline): MNHNS, SASEGT. After removal of 6 bases from V and 5 bases from J, the junction contained 6 bases not matched to a gene. The CDR3 region is CASRTSGSDEQYV. The CDR3 DNA reads TGTGCCAGCAGAACCAGCGGGAGCGACGAGCAGTACGTC.

The chain recombines TRBV2 with TRBJ1-4, with D hard to call. The CDR3 is 15 amino acids. Between the trimmed V and J ends, which lost 0 bases and 4 bases, there was a span of 9 bases. CDR1 SNHLY and CDR2 FYNNEI come from the germline V gene. The CDR3 DNA sequence: TGTGCCAGCAGTGAAGCGCAGCGGATTAATGAAAAACTGTTTTTT. Its translation: CASSEAQRINEKLFF. The full variable domain, with the rest looked up from reference TRBV2 and TRBJ1-4, is EPEVTQTPSHQVTQMGQEVILRCVPISNHLYFYWYRQILGQKVEFLVSFYNNEISEKSEIFDDQFSVERPDGSNFTLKIRSTKLEDSAMYFCASSEAQRINEKLFFGSGTQLSVL.

The CDR3 region has the DNA TGTGCCAGCAGCTTGGCAGGGGGCGCGAAAGGCTACACCTTC. Translation gives CASSLAGGAKGYTF. The chain employs TRBV5-6 and TRBJ1-2, with 8 positions matching TRBD1. The ends lost 0 bases at V and 8 bases at J; junction bases unmatched: 6. The germline V gene has CDR1 SGHDT and CDR2 YYEEEE. This CDR3 spans 14 amino acids.

This clone occurred a few times. The rearrangement links TRBV16 to TRBJ1-2, with D unclear. The CDR3 extends over 14 amino acids. V lost 1 base, J lost 4 bases, and 10 bases lay in between. CDR1 KGHSY and CDR2 FQNENV come from the germline V gene. The CDR3 spells CASSQLTTAYGYTF. CDR3 nucleotides: TGTGCCAGCAGCCAATTAACCACAGCCTATGGCTACACCTTC.

The chain is built from TRBV28 and TRBJ1-1, with 8 bases aligning to TRBD1. With 2 bases clipped from V and 4 bases from J, the junction kept 9 bases outside the gene matches. From germline, CDR1 is MDHEN and CDR2 SYDVKM. This CDR3 is built from 16 residues. This chain's CDR3 is CASSLEDGTGGTEAFF. The CDR3 coding sequence is TGTGCCAGCAGTTTAGAGGATGGGACAGGAGGCACTGAAGCTTTCTTT.

The chain recombines TRBV18 with TRBJ1-4, with 11 bases identical to TRBD1. V lost 5 bases, J lost 2 bases, and 4 bases stayed unmatched. Germline values: CDR1 KGHSH, CDR2 LQKENI. This CDR3 region has 16 residues. Written as DNA, the CDR3 is TGTGCCAGCTCAGGAGGACAGGGGGCTACTAATGAAAAACTGTTTTTT. Its translation is CASSGGQGATNEKLFF.

CDR3 nucleotide sequence: TGCGCCAGCAGCTCACCGGGACAGTTTCTCACAGATACGCAGTATTTT. As protein: CASSSPGQFLTDTQYF. The chain has TRBV5-1 and TRBJ2-3; 7 nucleotides agree with TRBD1. CDR3 length: 16 residues. Germline V CDR1 and CDR2: SGHRS, YFSETQ. The J segment lost 2 bases and the V segment lost 3 bases, leaving 9 bases of the junction unmatched.

The gene calls are TRBV27 and TRBJ1-2; D possibly corresponds to TRBD1 (5 bases). With 7 bases removed from V and 3 bases from J, the gap between germline ends came to 18 bases. CDR1 is MNHEY, CDR2 SMNVEV, per germline (reference sequence). The CDR3 spans 15 residues. CDR3 DNA sequence: TGTGCCAGCACCTCTCGGAGGGGCTCTTACTATGGCTACACCTTC. Translation: CASTSRRGSYYGYTF.

This chain uses TRBV29-1 with TRBJ2-3; no firm D call. Trimming took off 4 bases at V and 6 bases at J, with 8 bases between the two ends. CDR3 size: 11 residues. Germline V gives CDR1 SQVTM, CDR2 ANQGSEA. Here the CDR3 reads CSVAVPDTQYF. The CDR3 DNA sequence: TGCAGCGTTGCTGTTCCCGATACGCAGTATTTT.

This clone was counted once. The gene calls are TRBV28 and TRBJ2-7, with 8 bases lining up with TRBD1. The CDR3 is made up of 15 amino acids. Germline V gives CDR1 MDHEN, CDR2 SYDVKM. V shed 5 bases and J 5 bases; nucleotides not matched to a gene: 11. The CDR3 protein is CASSLSRGRLDEQYV. CDR3 DNA sequence: TGTGCCAGCAGTCTCTCCAGGGGGCGCTTAGACGAGCAGTACGTC.

The chain carries TRBV2 and TRBJ2-1; D is possibly TRBD2 (6 bases). CDR3 length equals 19 residues. Germline CDR1 SNHLY, CDR2 FYNNEI. Between the trimmed V and J ends, which lost 8 bases and 2 bases, there was a span of 28 bases. The chain's CDR3 is CASCKEGRQSASPYNEQFF. CDR3 nucleotides: TGTGCCAGCTGTAAGGAGGGGAGACAATCGGCTAGCCCCTACAATGAGCAGTTCTTC. Full variable domain (rest looked up from reference TRBV2 and TRBJ2-1): EPEVTQTPSHQVTQMGQEVILRCVPISNHLYFYWYRQILGQKVEFLVSFYNNEISEKSEIFDDQFSVERPDGSNFTLKIRSTKLEDSAMYFCASCKEGRQSASPYNEQFFGPGTRLTVL.

The chain has TRBV23-1 and TRBJ1-1; unclear D gene. TRBV23-1 is identified as an open reading frame with a role that is uncertain. The CDR3 runs to 18 residues. Between the trimmed V and J ends, which lost 0 bases and 0 bases, there was a span of 17 bases. CDR3: CASSQSPDPSLLNTEAFF. The CDR3, as DNA: TGCGCCAGCAGTCAATCTCCCGATCCGTCACTTCTGAACACTGAAGCTTTCTTT.